The present TCR beta chain was sequenced within a study of T cells expressing NK-cell markers. With regard to this clonotype: What it recognizes is unknown.

The CDR3 consists of 17 residues. General study points: It remained uncertain whether the expanded NKG2C+ T cell clones were specific for HCMV antigens.

TCRdb re-called the 5' RACE reads; one entry per CDR3 protein, DNA not given. This sample's table has 500,000 or so distinct CDR3 sequences. Material: blood T cells: a sorted CD56 or NKG2C T cell subset, CD4+ or CD8+ T cells, or bulk PBMC T cells (not recorded which). The V gene is TRBV12-3 or TRBV12-4, the J gene TRBJ2-3; TCRdb's D call of TRBD1 is untestable without DNA. The clonotype comes from a man aged 18 to 29 in good health. CDR3 residues: CASSKPRVYGGTDTQYF.